The clone carrying this TCR beta chain has a handful of counts. Sequencing used immunoSEQ multiplex PCR; TCRdb keeps in-frame clones, though not all of them. Here the sample spans around 60,000 clones, around 80% being singletons. From germline, CDR1 is GTSNPN and CDR2 SVGIG (reference sequence). CDR3 size: 12 residues. The V end was cut by 0 bases, the J end by 4 bases, with 6 bases between. The data stem from a study of OX40 agonist ivuxolimab in advanced cancers. The wider study: Participants, roughly 81% male, averaged approximately 60 years of age, ranging from roughly 23 to 90.

This TCR was recovered from an adult with an advanced solid tumor such as melanoma, head and neck, liver or kidney cancer. Material: CD4+ or CD8+ T cells sorted from blood, obtained in a trial of the OX40 agonist ivuxolimab. This chain uses TRBV30 with TRBJ1-2; D is undetermined. CDR3 bases: TGTGCCTGGAGTGTGTCAGGCTATGGCTACACCTTC. Protein product: CAWSVSGYGYTF.